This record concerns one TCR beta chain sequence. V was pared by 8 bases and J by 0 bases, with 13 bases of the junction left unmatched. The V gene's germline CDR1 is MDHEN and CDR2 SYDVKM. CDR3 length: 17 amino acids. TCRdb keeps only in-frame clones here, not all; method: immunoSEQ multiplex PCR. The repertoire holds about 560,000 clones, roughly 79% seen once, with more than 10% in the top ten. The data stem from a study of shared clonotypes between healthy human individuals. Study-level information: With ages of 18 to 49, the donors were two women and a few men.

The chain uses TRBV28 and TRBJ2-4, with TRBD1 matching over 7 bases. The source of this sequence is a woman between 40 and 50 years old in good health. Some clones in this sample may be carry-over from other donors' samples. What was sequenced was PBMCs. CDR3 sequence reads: CASRGQDTSLAKNIQYF. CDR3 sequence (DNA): TGTGCCAGCCGTGGACAGGACACCTCCTTAGCCAAAAACATTCAGTACTTC.